This T cell receptor (beta chain) is drawn from a study of shared clonotypes between healthy human individuals. The data were produced by immunoSEQ multiplex PCR, yet TCRdb's version contains in-frame clones alone and is incomplete. The sample gives about 680,000 clones, 92% of which show up once; nearly 25% is in the top ten. Germline CDR1 and CDR2: SGDLS and YYNGEE. V lost 4 bases to trimming and J lost 4 bases, with 15 bases between them. This CDR3 spans 14 amino acids. Naive-designated CD8 cells lacked CD45RO, were positively enriched for CCR7, and omitted terminally differentiated effector memory CD45RA+ cells.

This sequence joins TRBV9 and TRBJ2-7; possible D gene TRBD2, 5 bases. Sequencing was carried out using naive CD8+ T cells sorted from blood. The clonotype comes from a man aged 30 to 39 in good health. The CDR3 is CASSPRLGNYEQYF. The CDR3 DNA follows: TGTGCCAGCAGCCCCCGCCTCGGGAATTACGAGCAGTACTTC.